The present T cell receptor (beta chain) was sequenced within a study of blood T cell repertoires in COVID-19. From germline, CDR1 is SGHDT and CDR2 YYEEEE. This CDR3 spans 15 amino acids. V was shortened by 0 bases and J by 4 bases, with 12 bases between the two germline ends. In the original analysis: The assay estimated nucleated cells by amplifying reference gene primers. Here immunoSEQ multiplex PCR was the method, and the copy in TCRdb shows in-frame clones only, minus some. The V and J calls and clone size were taken over from that table, and D and trimming were inferred from the DNA. The table shows 200,000 to 250,000 clones, with about four fifths occurring only once.

The chain recombines TRBV5-6 with TRBJ2-3, with D uncertain. This receptor was identified in a man aged 45-65 years with acute or convalescent COVID-19. Material for sequencing was peripheral blood. CDR3 sequence (DNA): TGTGCCAGCAGCTTGGACCCTACGGTCGCAGATACGCAGTATTTT. The encoded protein is CASSLDPTVADTQYF.